This T cell receptor (beta chain) came from a study of regulatory T cells in long-lasting Graves disease. Study in general: Less than 3 months of antithyroid drugs had been taken by newly diagnosed Graves' patients.

As for time point: newly diagnosed GD, antithyroid drugs for less than 3 months. With RNA extracted from PBMCs as input, the TCR library was made. In each case, Graves' disease was diagnosed per American Thyroid Association guidelines. The CDR3 sequence is 13 residues long. Germline CDR1 is SGHRS and CDR2 is YFSETQ. Researchers made TCR beta libraries by using iRepertoire HTBI primers and running Arm-PCR on CDR3 regions. A single record per CDR3 protein comes from TCRdb applying MiXCR to the multiplex PCR reads. The sample includes around 400,000 distinct CDR3 sequences, around 15% of them seen just once. Only a few counts were recorded for this clonotype.

Sequencing was performed on peripheral blood mononuclear cells (PBMCs), taken at new diagnosis, from a patient treated with antithyroid drugs. The clonotype was recovered from a female donor with Graves disease. The gene calls are TRBV5-1 and TRBJ2-2; D may be TRBD1 (6 bases). Here the CDR3 reads CATGPPGAGELFF. CDR3 DNA: TGCGCGACCGGACCCCCAGGGGCCGGGGAGCTGTTTTTT. Full variable domain (rest looked up from reference TRBV5-1 and TRBJ2-2): KAGVTQTPRYLIKTRGQQVTLSCSPISGHRSVSWYQQTPGQGLQFLFEYFSETQRNKGNFPGRFSGRQFSNSRSEMNVSTLELGDSALYLCATGPPGAGELFFGEGSRLTVL.